The 15 T cell receptor beta chains presented below share a single source sample, sequenced in a study of technical replicates of blood from a handful of donors. Assay used: immunoSEQ multiplex PCR; TCRdb lists only in-frame clones, some missing. The repertoire includes about 81,000 clones, 96% of them detected once, and around 0.2% sits in the top ten. Sequenced material: T cells isolated from PBMCs. The origin of the receptors is a human donor in good health.

The gene calls are TRBV11-2 and TRBJ1-3; 7 nucleotides align to TRBD1. This CDR3 comprises 16 residues. CDR1 is SGHAT, CDR2 FQNNGV, per germline. V was pared by 9 bases and J by 0 bases, with 11 bases of the junction left unmatched. The CDR3 coding sequence is TGTGCCAGTCGCACGACAGGGAAAAGCTCTGGAAACACCATATATTTT. Amino acid sequence: CASRTTGKSSGNTIYF.

This chain connects TRBV5-4 to TRBJ2-3; 9 nucleotides match TRBD1. The CDR3 contains 15 residues. CDR1 is SGHNT, CDR2 YYREEE, per germline (reference sequence). V shed 2 bases and J 3 bases; nucleotides not matched to a gene: 4. The CDR3 sequence: CASSLPGQGTDTQYF. CDR3 DNA sequence: TGTGCCAGCAGCTTACCGGGACAGGGAACAGATACGCAGTATTTT. Combining the CDR3 with reference TRBV5-4 and TRBJ2-3 gives the whole variable domain ETGVTQSPTHLIKTRGQQVTLRCSSQSGHNTVSWYQQALGQGPQFIFQYYREEENGRGNFPPRFSGLQFPNYSSELNVNALELDDSALYLCASSLPGQGTDTQYFGPGTRLTVL.

This chain uses TRBV6-4 with TRBJ1-2; no reliable D call. Trimming removed 6 bases from V and 7 bases from J, with 15 bases in between. The CDR3 has 13 amino acids. CDR1 MRHNA and CDR2 SNTAGT come from the germline V gene. The CDR3 protein is CASREEYCSGYTF. The CDR3 DNA sequence: TGTGCCAGCAGAGAGGAATATTGTTCTGGCTACACCTTC.

The gene calls are TRBV4-1 and TRBJ1-2; possible D gene TRBD1, 6 bases. The CDR3 is made up of 12 amino acids. CDR1 and CDR2 (germline): MGHRA, YSYEKL. V was pared by 2 bases and J by 10 bases, with 11 bases between. CDR3 in amino acids: CASSQSRQAYTF. The CDR3 DNA reads TGCGCCAGCAGCCAATCTCGACAGGCCTACACCTTC.

J is TRBJ1-3 and V is TRBV5-8; 10 bases are shared with TRBD1. The CDR3 runs 14 residues. Germline assignment: CDR1 SGHTS and CDR2 YDEGEE. J was trimmed by 9 bases and V by 3 bases; bases with no gene match: 6. The CDR3 DNA is TGTGCCAGCAGCTCGGGACAGGGGAAGCTCACCATATATTTT. The encoded protein is CASSSGQGKLTIYF.

The chain combines TRBV7-9 with TRBJ1-2, with 9 bases identical to TRBD1. Germline CDR1 is SEHNR and CDR2 is FQNEAQ (reference sequence). V dropped 0 bases and J dropped 4; count of bases not matched to a gene: 6. This CDR3 has 16 residues. Here the CDR3 DNA reads TGTGCCAGCAGCTTAGCGCTAGGACAGGGGTCCTATGGCTACACCTTC. Translating it yields CASSLALGQGSYGYTF.

The chain uses TRBV7-2 and TRBJ2-7, with 8 bases lining up with TRBD2. The CDR3 spans 15 residues. Germline CDR1 SGHTA, CDR2 FQGNSA. Trimming at V came to 4 bases and at J to 3 bases, leaving 8 bases not matched to a gene. The CDR3 sequence: CASSYTGGAFYEQYF. In DNA, the CDR3 is TGTGCCAGCAGCTACACCGGGGGGGCTTTCTACGAGCAGTACTTC.

This sequence joins TRBV10-3 and TRBJ2-2; 10 bases map to TRBD1. This CDR3 comprises 16 residues. V trimming: 6 bases; J trimming: 6 bases; junction bases outside the gene matches: 10. Germline assignment: CDR1 ENHRY and CDR2 SYGVKD. Here the CDR3 reads CAISPGQGRGAGELFF. Here the CDR3 DNA reads TGTGCCATCAGCCCGGGACAGGGGAGGGGGGCCGGGGAGCTGTTTTTT.

The V call is TRBV15, the J call TRBJ2-1; D gene unclear. The V gene's germline CDR1 is LNHNV and CDR2 YYDKDF (reference sequence). CDR3 length: 15 residues. The V end lost 1 base, the J end lost 0 bases, and 7 bases lay between the germline ends. CDR3 protein: CATSRVPRSYNEQFF. Written as DNA, the CDR3 is TGTGCCACCAGCAGAGTCCCCCGCTCCTACAATGAGCAGTTCTTC.

V and J are TRBV14 and TRBJ2-7, with TRBD1 as a possible D gene (5 bases). V lost 2 bases and J 7 bases, leaving 9 bases between the germline ends. Germline assignment: CDR1 SGHDN and CDR2 FVKESK. This CDR3 contains 12 residues. The CDR3 region is CASSQNRQEQYF. Here the CDR3 DNA reads TGTGCCAGCAGCCAAAACCGACAGGAGCAGTACTTC. The complete variable domain, with remaining parts taken from reference TRBV14 and TRBJ2-7, reads EAGVTQFPSHSVIEKGQTVTLRCDPISGHDNLYWYRRVMGKEIKFLLHFVKESKQDESGMPNNRFLAERTGGTYSTLKVQPAELEDSGVYFCASSQNRQEQYFGPGTRLTVT.

This sequence joins TRBV2 and TRBJ2-3; TRBD2 agrees at 7 bases. Per the germline V gene, CDR1 is SNHLY and CDR2 is FYNNEI. CDR3 size: 12 residues. V was pared by 8 bases and J by 4 bases, with 3 bases of the junction left unmatched. Written as DNA, the CDR3 is TGTGCCAGCGGGGGAGGGGCAGATACGCAGTATTTT. Its protein product is CASGGGADTQYF.

The genes are TRBV4-1 and TRBJ1-1, with 8 bases identical to TRBD1. Germline CDR1 reads MGHRA; CDR2 reads YSYEKL. V trimming: 1 base; J trimming: 6 bases; junction bases outside the gene matches: 13. The CDR3 contains 17 residues. The CDR3 region has the DNA TGCGCCAGCAGCCAAGTTAGGCAGGGGGCTCTGTACGCTGAAGCTTTCTTT. Translation: CASSQVRQGALYAEAFF.

V usage is TRBV9 and J usage is TRBJ2-4; TRBD2 matches 14 bases. CDR3 length: 15 residues. V shed 7 bases and J 9 bases; nucleotides not matched to a gene: 9. The germline V gene has CDR1 SGDLS and CDR2 YYNGEE. As DNA, the CDR3 is TGTGCCAGCTCTCCGACTAGCGGGGGGGCGGGCATTCAGTACTTC. Protein product: CASSPTSGGAGIQYF.

The V and J genes are TRBV4-1 and TRBJ2-7; D is perhaps TRBD1 (6 bases). With 0 bases removed from V and 2 bases from J, the gap between germline ends came to 8 bases. The germline V gene encodes CDR1 MGHRA and CDR2 YSYEKL. This CDR3 is built from 14 residues. The CDR3 here is CASSQDNRAYEQYF. Written as DNA, the CDR3 is TGCGCCAGCAGCCAAGATAACAGGGCCTACGAGCAGTACTTC.

The gene calls are TRBV6-1 and TRBJ1-4; the D is unclear. The CDR3 consists of 15 residues. V was clipped by 5 bases and J by 2 bases, with 12 bases between them. Germline values: CDR1 MNHNS, CDR2 SASEGT. CDR3 bases: TGTGCCAGCAGTTTTACGCAGGTTACTAATGAAAAACTGTTTTTT. It is translated as CASSFTQVTNEKLFF.